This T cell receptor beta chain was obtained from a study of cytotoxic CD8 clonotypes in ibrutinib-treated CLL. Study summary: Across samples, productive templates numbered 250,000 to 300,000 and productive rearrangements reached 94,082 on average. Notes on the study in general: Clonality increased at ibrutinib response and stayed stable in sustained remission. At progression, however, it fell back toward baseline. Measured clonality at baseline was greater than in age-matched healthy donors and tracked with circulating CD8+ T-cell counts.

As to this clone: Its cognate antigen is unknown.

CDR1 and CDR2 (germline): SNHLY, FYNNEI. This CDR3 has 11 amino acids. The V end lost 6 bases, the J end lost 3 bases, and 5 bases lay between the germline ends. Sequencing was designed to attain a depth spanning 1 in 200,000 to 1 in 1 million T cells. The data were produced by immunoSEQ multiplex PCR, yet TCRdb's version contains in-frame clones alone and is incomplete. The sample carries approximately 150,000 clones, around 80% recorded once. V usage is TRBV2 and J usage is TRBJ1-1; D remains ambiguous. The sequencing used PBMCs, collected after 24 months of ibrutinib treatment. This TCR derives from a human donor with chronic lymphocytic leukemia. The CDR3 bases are TGTGCCAGCAGAGCCTACACTGAAGCTTTCTTT. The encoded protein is CASRAYTEAFF. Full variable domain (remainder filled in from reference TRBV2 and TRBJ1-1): EPEVTQTPSHQVTQMGQEVILRCVPISNHLYFYWYRQILGQKVEFLVSFYNNEISEKSEIFDDQFSVERPDGSNFTLKIRSTKLEDSAMYFCASRAYTEAFFGQGTRLTVV.